The T cell receptor (delta chain) under discussion was sequenced for a study of Vδ1+ human thymocytes. Study results and caveats: Thymic TRG and TRD repertoires appeared highly polyclonal, with Gaussian CDR3 length distributions.

The template was reverse-transcribed extracted RNA. Pooled V-gene forward primers with one constant-region reverse primer generated the CDR3 amplicons by multiplex PCR. TCRdb ran CATT on the multiplex PCR reads. The table has about 58,000 delta-chain clones, about 16% seen once. This clone appeared a single time. Its antigen is as yet unknown. The germline V gene has CDR1 TSWWSYY and CDR2 QGS. Trimming pared 2 bases from V and 3 bases from J, leaving 16 bases between. This CDR3 contains 16 residues. The source is a girl under three years old who had congenital heart surgery. The chain joins TRDV1 to TRDJ1; possible D gene TRDD3, 5 bases. The sample comprised Vdelta1+ gamma-delta thymocytes from the thymus. Subset specified: FACS-sorted CD3+ TCRalphabeta- TCRVdelta1+ TCRVdelta2- thymocytes. CDR3 sequence: CALGENTRSCADKLIF. As DNA, the CDR3 is TGTGCTCTTGGGGAAAATACGAGGTCCTGTGCCGATAAACTCATCTTT.